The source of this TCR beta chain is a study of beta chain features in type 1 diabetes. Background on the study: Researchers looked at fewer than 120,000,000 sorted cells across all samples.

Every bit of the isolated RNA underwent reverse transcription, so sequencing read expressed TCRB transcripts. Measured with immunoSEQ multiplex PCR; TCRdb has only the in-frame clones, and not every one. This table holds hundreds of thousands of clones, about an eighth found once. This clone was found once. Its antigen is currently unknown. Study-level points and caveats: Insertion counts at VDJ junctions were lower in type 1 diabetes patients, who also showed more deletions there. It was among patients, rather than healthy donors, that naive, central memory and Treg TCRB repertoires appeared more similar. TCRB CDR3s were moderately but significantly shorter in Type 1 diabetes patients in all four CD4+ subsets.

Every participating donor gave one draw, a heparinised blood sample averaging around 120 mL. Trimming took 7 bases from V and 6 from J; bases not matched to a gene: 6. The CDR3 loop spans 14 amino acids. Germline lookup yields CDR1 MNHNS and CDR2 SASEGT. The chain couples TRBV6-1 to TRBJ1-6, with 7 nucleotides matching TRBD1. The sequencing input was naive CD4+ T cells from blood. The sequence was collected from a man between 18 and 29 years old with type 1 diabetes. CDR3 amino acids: CASTGTVGNSPLHF. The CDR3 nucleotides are TGTGCCAGCACCGGGACAGTGGGTAATTCACCCCTCCACTTT.